This T cell receptor beta chain was observed in a study of identical twins. General observations from the study: Cord blood beta clonotypes that were abundant carried fewer insertions, and memory repertoires showed no such trend. Beta out-of-frame sequences displayed a weaker excess of sharing between twins.

This clonotype was picked up a small number of times. Its target is not known. The CDR3 has 14 residues. Germline V gene sequence: CDR1 MNHEY, CDR2 SVGEGT. The V and J ends lost 7 bases and 3 bases respectively, with 16 bases between them. TCRdb reanalysed the 5' RACE reads using MiXCR and keeps one entry per CDR3 protein. The sample has 400,000 to 650,000 distinct CDR3 sequences; 20% to 25% are singletons. These data are also associated with another study on T cells expressing NK-cell markers.

Material for sequencing was CD4+ T cells sorted from blood. The chain employs TRBV6-2 or TRBV6-3 and TRBJ2-7; maybe TRBD2 (5 bases). The receptor comes from a woman between 18 and 29 years old in good health. CDR3 DNA: TGTGCCAGCACCTTAAACCGGGAATACTACGAGCAGTACTTC. Its translation is CASTLNREYYEQYF.